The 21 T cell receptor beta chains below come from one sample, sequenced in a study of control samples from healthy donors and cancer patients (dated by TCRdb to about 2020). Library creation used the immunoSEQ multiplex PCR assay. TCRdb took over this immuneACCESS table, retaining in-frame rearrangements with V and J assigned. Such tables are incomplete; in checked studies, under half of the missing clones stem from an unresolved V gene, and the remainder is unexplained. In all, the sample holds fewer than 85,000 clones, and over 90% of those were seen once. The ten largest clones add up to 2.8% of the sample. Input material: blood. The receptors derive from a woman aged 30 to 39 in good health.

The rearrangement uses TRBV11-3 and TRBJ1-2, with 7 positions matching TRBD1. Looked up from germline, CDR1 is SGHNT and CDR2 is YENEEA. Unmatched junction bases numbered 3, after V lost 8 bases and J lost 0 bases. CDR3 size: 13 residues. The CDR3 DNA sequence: TGTGCCAGCCAACAGGGGACTAACTATGGCTACACCTTC. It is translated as CASQQGTNYGYTF.

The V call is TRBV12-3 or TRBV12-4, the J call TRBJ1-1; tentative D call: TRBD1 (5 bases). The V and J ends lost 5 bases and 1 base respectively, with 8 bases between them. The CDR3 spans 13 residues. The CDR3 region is CASSTGKNTEAFF. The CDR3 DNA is TGTGCCAGCAGTACAGGAAAGAACACTGAAGCTTTCTTT.

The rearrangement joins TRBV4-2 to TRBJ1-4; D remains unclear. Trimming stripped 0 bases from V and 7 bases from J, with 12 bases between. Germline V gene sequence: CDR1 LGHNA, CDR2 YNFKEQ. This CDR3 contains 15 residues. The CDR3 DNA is TGTGCCAGCAGCCAAGATCTGTGGTCTGGTGAAAAACTGTTTTTT. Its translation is CASSQDLWSGEKLFF.

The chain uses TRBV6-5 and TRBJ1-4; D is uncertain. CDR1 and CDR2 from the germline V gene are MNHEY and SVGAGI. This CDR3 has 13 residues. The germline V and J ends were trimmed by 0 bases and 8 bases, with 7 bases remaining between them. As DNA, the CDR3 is TGTGCCAGCAGTTACTCGACTGCCGAAAAACTGTTTTTT. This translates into CASSYSTAEKLFF.

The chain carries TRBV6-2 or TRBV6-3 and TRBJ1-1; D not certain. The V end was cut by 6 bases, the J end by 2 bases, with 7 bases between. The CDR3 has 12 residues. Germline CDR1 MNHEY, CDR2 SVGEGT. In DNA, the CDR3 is TGTGCCAGCAGCAGATATAACACTGAAGCTTTCTTT. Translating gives CASSRYNTEAFF.

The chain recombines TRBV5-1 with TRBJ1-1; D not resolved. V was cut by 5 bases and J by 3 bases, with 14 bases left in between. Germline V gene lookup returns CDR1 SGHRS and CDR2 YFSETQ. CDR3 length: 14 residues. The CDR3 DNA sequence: TGCGCCAGCAGAATAGGACCCGGGGACACTGAAGCTTTCTTT. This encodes CASRIGPGDTEAFF. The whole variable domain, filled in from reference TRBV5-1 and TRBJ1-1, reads KAGVTQTPRYLIKTRGQQVTLSCSPISGHRSVSWYQQTPGQGLQFLFEYFSETQRNKGNFPGRFSGRQFSNSRSEMNVSTLELGDSALYLCASRIGPGDTEAFFGQGTRLTVV.

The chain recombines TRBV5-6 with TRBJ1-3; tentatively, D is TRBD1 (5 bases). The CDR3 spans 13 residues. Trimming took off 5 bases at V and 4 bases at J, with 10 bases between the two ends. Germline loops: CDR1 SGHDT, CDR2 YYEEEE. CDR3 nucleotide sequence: TGTGCCAGCAGGACAGTTGGAGGAAACACCATATATTTT. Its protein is CASRTVGGNTIYF. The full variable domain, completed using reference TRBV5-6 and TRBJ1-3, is DAGVTQSPTHLIKTRGQQVTLRCSPKSGHDTVSWYQQALGQGPQFIFQYYEEEERQRGNFPDRFSGHQFPNYSSELNVNALLLGDSALYLCASRTVGGNTIYFGEGSWLTVV.

CDR3 coding DNA: TGTGCCAGCAGCTCGCCGGGACGGGAGAACACTGAAGCTTTCTTT. It yields the protein CASSSPGRENTEAFF. The V gene is TRBV5-4, the J gene TRBJ1-1, with D possibly being TRBD1 (5 bases). This CDR3 is 15 amino acids long. V dropped 3 bases and J dropped 1 base, with 13 bases sitting between them. Germline CDR1 and CDR2: SGHNT and YYREEE (reference sequence).

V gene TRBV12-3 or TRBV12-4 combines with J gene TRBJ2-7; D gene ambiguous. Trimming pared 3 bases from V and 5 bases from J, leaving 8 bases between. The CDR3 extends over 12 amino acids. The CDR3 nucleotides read TGTGCCAGCAGTTTTGGGGTTGACGAGCAGTACTTC. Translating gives CASSFGVDEQYF.

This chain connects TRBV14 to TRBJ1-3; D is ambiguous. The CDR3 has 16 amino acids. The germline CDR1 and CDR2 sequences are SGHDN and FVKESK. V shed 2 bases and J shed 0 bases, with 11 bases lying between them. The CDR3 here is CASSQRGSFSGNTIYF. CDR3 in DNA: TGTGCCAGCAGCCAAAGAGGGAGCTTCTCTGGAAACACCATATATTTT.

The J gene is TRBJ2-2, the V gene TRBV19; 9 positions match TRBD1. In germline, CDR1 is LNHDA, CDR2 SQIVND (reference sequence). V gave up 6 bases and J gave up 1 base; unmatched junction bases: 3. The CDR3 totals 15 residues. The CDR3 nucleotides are TGTGCCAGTAGGGGGACAGGGCGGAACACCGGGGAGCTGTTTTTT. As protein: CASRGTGRNTGELFF.

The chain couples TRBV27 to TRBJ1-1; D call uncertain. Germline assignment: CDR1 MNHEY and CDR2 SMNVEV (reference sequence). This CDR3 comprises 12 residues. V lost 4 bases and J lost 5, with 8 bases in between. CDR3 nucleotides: TGTGCCAGCAGTTCCCCCCGGACTGAAGCTTTCTTT. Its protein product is CASSSPRTEAFF.

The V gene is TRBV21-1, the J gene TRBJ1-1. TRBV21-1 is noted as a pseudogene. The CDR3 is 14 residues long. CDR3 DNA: TGTGCCAGCAGCAAAGAGGGCGTGAACACTGAAGCTTTCTTT. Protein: CASSKEGVNTEAFF.

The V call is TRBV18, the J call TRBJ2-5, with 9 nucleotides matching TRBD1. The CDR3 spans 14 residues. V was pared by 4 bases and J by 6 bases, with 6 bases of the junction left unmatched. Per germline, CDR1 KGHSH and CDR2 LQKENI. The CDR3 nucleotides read TGTGCCAGCTCACTTTCGGGACAGGGTCAGACCCAGTACTTC. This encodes CASSLSGQGQTQYF.

Here the CDR3 DNA reads TGTGCCAGCAGTGAAGGAGGGTGGGTCACTGAAGCTTTCTTT. This gives the protein CASSEGGWVTEAFF. The chain employs TRBV6-1 and TRBJ1-1, with D unresolved. Germline assignment: CDR1 MNHNS and CDR2 SASEGT. V lost 1 base and J 4 bases, leaving 10 bases between the germline ends. CDR3 length equals 14 residues.

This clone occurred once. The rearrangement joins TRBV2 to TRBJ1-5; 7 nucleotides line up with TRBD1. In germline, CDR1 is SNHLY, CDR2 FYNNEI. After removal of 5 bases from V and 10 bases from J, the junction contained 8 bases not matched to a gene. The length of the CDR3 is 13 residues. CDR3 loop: CASSPQGTGPQHF. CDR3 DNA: TGTGCCAGCAGTCCACAGGGGACGGGACCCCAGCATTTT.

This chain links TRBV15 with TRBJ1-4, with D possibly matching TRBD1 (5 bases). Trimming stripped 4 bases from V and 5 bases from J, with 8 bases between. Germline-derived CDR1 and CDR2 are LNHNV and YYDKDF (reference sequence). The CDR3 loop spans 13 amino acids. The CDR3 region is CATSMRQNEKLFF. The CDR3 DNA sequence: TGTGCCACCAGCATGAGACAGAATGAAAAACTGTTTTTT.

For the CDR3, the DNA is TGTGCCAGCACCCGAAGGGGGGCTTATGGCTACACCTTC. This sequence encodes CASTRRGAYGYTF. The chain combines TRBV12-3 or TRBV12-4 with TRBJ1-2; possibly TRBD1 for D (6 bases). V was cut by 7 bases and J by 5 bases, with 14 bases left in between. The CDR3 runs 13 residues.

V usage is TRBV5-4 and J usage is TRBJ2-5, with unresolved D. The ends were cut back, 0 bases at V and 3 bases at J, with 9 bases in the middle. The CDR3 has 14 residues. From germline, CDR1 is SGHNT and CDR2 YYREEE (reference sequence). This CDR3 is CASSLATREETQYF. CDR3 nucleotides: TGTGCCAGCAGCTTGGCTACGAGAGAAGAGACCCAGTACTTC.

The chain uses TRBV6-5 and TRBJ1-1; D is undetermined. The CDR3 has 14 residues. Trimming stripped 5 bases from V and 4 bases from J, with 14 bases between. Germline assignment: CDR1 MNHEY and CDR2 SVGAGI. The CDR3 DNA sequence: TGTGCCAGCAGTCTCGACCAATCCGGCACTGAAGCTTTCTTT. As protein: CASSLDQSGTEAFF.

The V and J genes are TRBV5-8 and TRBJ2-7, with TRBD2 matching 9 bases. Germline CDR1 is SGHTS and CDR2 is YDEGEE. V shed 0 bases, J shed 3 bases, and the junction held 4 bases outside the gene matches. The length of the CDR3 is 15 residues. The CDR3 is CASSLDLAGRYEQYF. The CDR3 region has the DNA TGTGCCAGCAGCTTGGATCTAGCGGGACGCTACGAGCAGTACTTC. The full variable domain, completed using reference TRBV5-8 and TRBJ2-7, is EAGVTQSPTHLIKTRGQQATLRCSPISGHTSVYWYQQALGLGLQFLLWYDEGEERNRGNFPPRFSGRQFPNYSSELNVNALELEDSALYLCASSLDLAGRYEQYFGPGTRLTVT.